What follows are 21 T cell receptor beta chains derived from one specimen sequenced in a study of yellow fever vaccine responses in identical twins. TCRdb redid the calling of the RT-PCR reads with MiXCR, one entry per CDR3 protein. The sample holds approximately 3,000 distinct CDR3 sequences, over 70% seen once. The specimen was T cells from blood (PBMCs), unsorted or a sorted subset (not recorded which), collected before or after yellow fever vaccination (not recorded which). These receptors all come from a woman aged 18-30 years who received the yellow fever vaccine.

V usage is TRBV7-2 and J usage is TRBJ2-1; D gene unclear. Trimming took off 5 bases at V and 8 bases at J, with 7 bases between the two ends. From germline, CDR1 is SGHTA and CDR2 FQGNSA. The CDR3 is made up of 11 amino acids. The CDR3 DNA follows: TGTGCCAGCAGCGAGATTGATGAGCAGTTCTTC. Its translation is CASSEIDEQFF.

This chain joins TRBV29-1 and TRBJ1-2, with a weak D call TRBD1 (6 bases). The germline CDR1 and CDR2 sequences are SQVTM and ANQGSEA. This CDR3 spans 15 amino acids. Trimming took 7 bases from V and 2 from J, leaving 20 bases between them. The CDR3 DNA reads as TGCAGCGCCCCATTGGGGGGCCAGGGGAACTATGGCTACACCTTC. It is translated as CSAPLGGQGNYGYTF.

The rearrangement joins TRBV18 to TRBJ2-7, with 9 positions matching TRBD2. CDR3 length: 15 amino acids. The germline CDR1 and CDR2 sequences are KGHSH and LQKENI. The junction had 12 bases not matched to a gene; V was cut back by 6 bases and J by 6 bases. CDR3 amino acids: CASSRSLAGLAEQYF. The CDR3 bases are TGTGCCAGCTCGCGTTCTCTAGCGGGATTGGCCGAGCAGTACTTC.

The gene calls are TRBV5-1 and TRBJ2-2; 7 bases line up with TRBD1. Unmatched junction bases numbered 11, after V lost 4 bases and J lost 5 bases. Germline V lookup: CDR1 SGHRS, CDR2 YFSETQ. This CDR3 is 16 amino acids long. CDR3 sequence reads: CASSPDRRIRTGELFF. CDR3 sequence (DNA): TGCGCCAGCAGCCCGGACAGGAGGATACGAACCGGGGAGCTGTTTTTT.

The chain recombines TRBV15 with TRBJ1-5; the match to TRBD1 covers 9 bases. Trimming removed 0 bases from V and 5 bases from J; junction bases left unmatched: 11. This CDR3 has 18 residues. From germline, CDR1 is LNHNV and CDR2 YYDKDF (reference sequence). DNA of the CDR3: TGTGCCACCAGCAGAGATTCCGGGACAGGGCGTCATCATCAGCCCCAGCATTTT. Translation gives CATSRDSGTGRHHQPQHF.

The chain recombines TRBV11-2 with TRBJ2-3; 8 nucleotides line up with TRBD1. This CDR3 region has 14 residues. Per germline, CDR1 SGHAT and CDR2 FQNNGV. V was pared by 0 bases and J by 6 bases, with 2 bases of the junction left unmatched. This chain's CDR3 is CASSLEDRADTQYF. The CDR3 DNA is TGTGCCAGCAGCTTAGAGGACAGGGCGGATACGCAGTATTTT.

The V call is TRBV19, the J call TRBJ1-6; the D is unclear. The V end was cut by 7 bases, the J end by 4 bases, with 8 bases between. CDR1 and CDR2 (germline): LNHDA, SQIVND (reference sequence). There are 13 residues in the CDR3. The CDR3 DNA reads TGTGCCAGTACCGAGCAGTATAATTCACCCCTCCACTTT. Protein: CASTEQYNSPLHF.

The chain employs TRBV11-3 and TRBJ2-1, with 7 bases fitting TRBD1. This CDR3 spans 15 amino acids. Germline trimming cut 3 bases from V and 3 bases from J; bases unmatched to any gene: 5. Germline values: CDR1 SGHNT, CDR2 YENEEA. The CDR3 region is CASSFTGVGYNEQFF. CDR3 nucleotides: TGTGCCAGCAGCTTTACAGGGGTTGGCTACAATGAGCAGTTCTTC.

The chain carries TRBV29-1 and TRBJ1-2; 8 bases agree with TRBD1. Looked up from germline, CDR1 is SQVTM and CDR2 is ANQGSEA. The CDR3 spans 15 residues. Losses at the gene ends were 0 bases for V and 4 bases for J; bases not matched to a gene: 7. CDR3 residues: CSVEDPDRVGYGYTF. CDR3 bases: TGCAGCGTTGAAGATCCGGACAGGGTTGGCTATGGCTACACCTTC.

The CDR3, as DNA: TGTGCCAGCAGTTATTTCGGTGCTACAACAGATACGCAGTATTTT. Translating gives CASSYFGATTDTQYF. The V gene is TRBV6-5, the J gene TRBJ2-3; D is unclear. The CDR3 is 15 amino acids. V dropped 3 bases and J dropped 3 bases, with 13 bases sitting between them. Germline lookup yields CDR1 MNHEY and CDR2 SVGAGI.

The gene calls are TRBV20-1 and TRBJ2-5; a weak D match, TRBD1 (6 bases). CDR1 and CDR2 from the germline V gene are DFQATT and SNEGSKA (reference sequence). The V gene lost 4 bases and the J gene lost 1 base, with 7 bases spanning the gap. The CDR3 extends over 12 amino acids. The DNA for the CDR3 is TGCAGTGCTATAGGGGGCCAAGAGACCCAGTACTTC. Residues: CSAIGGQETQYF.

The CDR3 is CASSLGTDYNSPLHF. CDR3 DNA sequence: TGTGCCAGCAGCTTGGGGACAGATTATAATTCACCCCTCCACTTT. The chain is built from TRBV5-4 and TRBJ1-6; a weak D match, TRBD1 (6 bases). Germline V lookup: CDR1 SGHNT, CDR2 YYREEE (reference sequence). Between the trimmed V and J ends, which lost 0 bases and 4 bases, there was a span of 8 bases. This CDR3 is built from 15 residues.

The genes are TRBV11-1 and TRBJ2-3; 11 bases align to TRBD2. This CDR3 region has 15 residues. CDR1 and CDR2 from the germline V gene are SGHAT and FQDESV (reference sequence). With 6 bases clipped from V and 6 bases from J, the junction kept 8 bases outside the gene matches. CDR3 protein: CASRYGLAGYDTQYF. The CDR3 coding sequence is TGTGCCAGCAGATACGGACTAGCGGGTTACGATACGCAGTATTTT.

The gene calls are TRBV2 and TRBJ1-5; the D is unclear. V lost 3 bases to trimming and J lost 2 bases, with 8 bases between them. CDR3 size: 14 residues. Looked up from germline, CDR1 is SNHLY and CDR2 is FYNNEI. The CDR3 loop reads CASSDPRGNQPQHF. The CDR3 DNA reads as TGTGCCAGCAGTGATCCCCGCGGCAATCAGCCCCAGCATTTT.

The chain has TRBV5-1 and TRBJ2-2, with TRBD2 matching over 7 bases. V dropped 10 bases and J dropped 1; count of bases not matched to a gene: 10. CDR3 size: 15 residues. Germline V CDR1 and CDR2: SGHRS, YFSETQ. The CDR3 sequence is CAAREAGKNTGELFF. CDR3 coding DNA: TGCGCCGCCAGAGAAGCGGGGAAGAACACCGGGGAGCTGTTTTTT.

The CDR3: CASSGGPPNQPQHF. Written as DNA, the CDR3 is TGCGCCAGCAGTGGAGGGCCCCCCAATCAGCCCCAGCATTTT. The gene calls are TRBV10-1 and TRBJ1-5; D not certain. Trimming took off 4 bases at V and 3 bases at J, with 10 bases between the two ends. The germline V gene has CDR1 WNHNN and CDR2 SYGVQD (reference sequence). The CDR3 runs to 14 residues.

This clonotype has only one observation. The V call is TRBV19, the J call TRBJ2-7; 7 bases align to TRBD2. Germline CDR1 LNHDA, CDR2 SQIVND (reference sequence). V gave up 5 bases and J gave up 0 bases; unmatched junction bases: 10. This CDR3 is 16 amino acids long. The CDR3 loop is CASSSRGSGLSYEQYF. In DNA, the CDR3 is TGTGCCAGTAGTTCCCGAGGTAGCGGGCTCTCCTACGAGCAGTACTTC.

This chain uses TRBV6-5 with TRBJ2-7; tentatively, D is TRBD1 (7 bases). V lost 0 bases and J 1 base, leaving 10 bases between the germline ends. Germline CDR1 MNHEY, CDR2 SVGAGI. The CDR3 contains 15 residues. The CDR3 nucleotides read TGTGCCAGCAGTTACTCGCAGGGGGGATCCTACGAGCAGTACTTC. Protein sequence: CASSYSQGGSYEQYF.

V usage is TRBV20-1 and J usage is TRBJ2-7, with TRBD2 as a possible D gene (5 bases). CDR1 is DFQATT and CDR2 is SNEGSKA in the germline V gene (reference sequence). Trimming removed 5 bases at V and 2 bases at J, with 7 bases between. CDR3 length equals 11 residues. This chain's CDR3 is CSAPGTYEQYF. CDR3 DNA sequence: TGCAGTGCTCCCGGGACCTACGAGCAGTACTTC.

CDR3 sequence: CASSQESASLYGYTF. The CDR3 DNA is TGCGCCAGCAGCCAAGAGTCGGCCAGCTTATATGGCTACACCTTC. The chain carries TRBV4-1 and TRBJ1-2, with D hard to call. CDR3 length: 15 residues. Germline V lookup: CDR1 MGHRA, CDR2 YSYEKL. V was pared by 0 bases and J by 5 bases, with 13 bases between.

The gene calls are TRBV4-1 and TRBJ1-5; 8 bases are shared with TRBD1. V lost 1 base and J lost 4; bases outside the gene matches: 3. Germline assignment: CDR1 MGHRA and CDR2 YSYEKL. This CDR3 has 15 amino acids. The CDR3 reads CASSQGGQGNQPQHF. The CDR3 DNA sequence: TGCGCCAGCAGCCAAGGTGGACAGGGTAATCAGCCCCAGCATTTT.